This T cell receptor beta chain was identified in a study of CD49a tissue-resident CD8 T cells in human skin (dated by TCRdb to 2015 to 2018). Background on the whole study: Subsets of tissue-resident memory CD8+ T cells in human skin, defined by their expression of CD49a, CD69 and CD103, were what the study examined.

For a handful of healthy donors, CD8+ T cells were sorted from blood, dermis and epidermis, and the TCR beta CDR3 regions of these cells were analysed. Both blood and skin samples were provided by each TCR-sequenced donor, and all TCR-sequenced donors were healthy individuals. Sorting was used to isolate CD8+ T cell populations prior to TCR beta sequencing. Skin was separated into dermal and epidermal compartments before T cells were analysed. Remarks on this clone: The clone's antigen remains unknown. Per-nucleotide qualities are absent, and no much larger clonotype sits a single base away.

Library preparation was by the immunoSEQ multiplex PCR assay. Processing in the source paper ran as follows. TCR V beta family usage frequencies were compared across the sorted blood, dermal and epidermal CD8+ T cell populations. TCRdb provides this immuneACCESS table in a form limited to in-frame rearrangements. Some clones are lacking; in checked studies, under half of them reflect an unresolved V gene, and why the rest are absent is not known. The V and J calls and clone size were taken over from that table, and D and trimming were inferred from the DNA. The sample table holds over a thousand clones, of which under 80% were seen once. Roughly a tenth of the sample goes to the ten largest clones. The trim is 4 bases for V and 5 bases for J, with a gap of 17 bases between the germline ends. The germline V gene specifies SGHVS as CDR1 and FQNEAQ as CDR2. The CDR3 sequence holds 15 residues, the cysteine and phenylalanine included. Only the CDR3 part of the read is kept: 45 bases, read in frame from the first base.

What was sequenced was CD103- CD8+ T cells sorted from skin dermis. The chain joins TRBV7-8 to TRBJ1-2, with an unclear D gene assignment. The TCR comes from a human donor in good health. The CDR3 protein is CASSSEPGLGYGYTF. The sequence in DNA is TGTGCCAGCAGCTCGGAGCCGGGGTTGGGATATGGCTACACCTTC.